A single sample is the source of the 11 T cell receptor beta chains below, sequenced in a study of a mutant IDH1 vaccine in newly diagnosed glioma. Time point meaning: week 47, end of study. Vaccine doses each comprised 300 ug of mutant IDH1 20-mer peptide, with topical imiquimod. Clones were sequenced by immunoSEQ multiplex PCR, and TCRdb holds only the in-frame ones, with some missing. In the table there are fewer than 55,000 clones, less than 65% of which are singletons. The antigens these receptors bind are not known. The sequencing used peripheral blood mononuclear cells (PBMCs), collected from a glioma patient whose treatment included an IDH1 peptide vaccine. The source is a middle-aged man with glioma. Some clones in this sample may be carry-over from other donors' samples.

This clone was counted between two and nine times. V usage is TRBV7-9 and J usage is TRBJ2-5, with TRBD2 matching over 7 bases. The V gene's germline CDR1 is SEHNR and CDR2 FQNEAQ (reference sequence). The CDR3 spans 13 residues. V lost 5 bases and J lost 3; bases outside the gene matches: 3. This CDR3 reads CASSRRGEETQYF. The CDR3 DNA is TGTGCCAGCAGCCGACGGGGGGAAGAGACCCAGTACTTC.

This clone was recorded at least ten times. The rearrangement links TRBV5-5 to TRBJ2-5; the D is unclear. The ends were cut back, 4 bases at V and 5 bases at J, with 15 bases in the middle. Germline assignment: CDR1 SGHKS and CDR2 YYEKEE (reference sequence). CDR3 length: 14 amino acids. DNA for the CDR3: TGTGCCAGCAGCCGGGCGAGGATTATGGAGACCCAGTACTTC. It codes for CASSRARIMETQYF.

This clone was observed a single time. The chain recombines TRBV10-3 with TRBJ1-1; D is possibly TRBD1 (5 bases). V lost 5 bases to trimming and J lost 6 bases, with 16 bases between them. There are 14 residues in the CDR3. Per the germline V gene, CDR1 is ENHRY and CDR2 is SYGVKD. The CDR3 region has the DNA TGTGCCATCAGTAACCCGGCGGGGGAGCCTGAAGCTTTCTTT. Translation gives CAISNPAGEPEAFF.

The J gene is TRBJ2-4, the V gene TRBV18, with D perhaps TRBD2 (6 bases). CDR3 length: 15 amino acids. Germline V gene lookup returns CDR1 KGHSH and CDR2 LQKENI. Between the trimmed V and J ends, which lost 4 bases and 2 bases, there was a span of 12 bases. This CDR3 is CASSRTGDPKNIQYF. As DNA, the CDR3 is TGTGCCAGCTCACGTACGGGGGACCCCAAAAACATTCAGTACTTC.

This clone was counted a single time. CDR3 DNA: TGCGCCAGCACCCCAGATGGCATTAACACTGAAGCTTTCTTT. Translated: CASTPDGINTEAFF. The V gene is TRBV10-1, the J gene TRBJ1-1; D is unresolved. The CDR3 sequence is 14 residues long. Trimming left V 7 bases short and J 2 bases short, with 14 bases between. Germline CDR1 reads WNHNN; CDR2 reads SYGVQD (reference sequence).

V is TRBV19 and J is TRBJ2-6, with D possibly TRBD2 on 6 matching bases. The germline CDR1 and CDR2 sequences are LNHDA and SQIVND (reference sequence). The ends were cut back, 9 bases at V and 0 bases at J, with 12 bases in the middle. The CDR3 has 15 residues. The CDR3 region has the DNA TGTGCCAGCCGGGAGCTAATCTCTGGGGCCAACGTCCTGACTTTC. It specifies CASRELISGANVLTF.

The chain links TRBV7-9 to TRBJ2-5; D might be TRBD1 (5 bases). The CDR3 loop spans 12 amino acids. The ends were cut back, 9 bases at V and 0 bases at J, with 8 bases in the middle. The germline V gene encodes CDR1 SEHNR and CDR2 FQNEAQ (reference sequence). CDR3 loop: CASSRDQETQYF. The CDR3 coding sequence is TGTGCCAGTTCCAGGGACCAAGAGACCCAGTACTTC.

The gene calls are TRBV6-6 and TRBJ2-2; TRBD1 matches 8 bases. The CDR3 spans 13 residues. V was clipped by 5 bases and J by 5 bases; unmatched bases: 1. Germline lookup yields CDR1 MNHNY and CDR2 SVGAGI (reference sequence). The CDR3 DNA sequence: TGTGCCAGCAGTCGACAGGGGACCGGGGAGCTGTTTTTT. This translates into CASSRQGTGELFF.

The J gene is TRBJ2-5, the V gene TRBV4-2, with 10 bases identical to TRBD2. The CDR3 consists of 18 residues. Per germline, CDR1 LGHNA and CDR2 YNFKEQ. J lost 1 base, V lost 3 bases, and 11 bases had no gene match. In nucleotides, the CDR3 is TGTGCCAGCAGCCAGGGTGGACTAGCGGTGGGTTCCCAAGAGACCCAGTACTTC. Residues: CASSQGGLAVGSQETQYF.

The chain joins TRBV2 to TRBJ1-4; no firm D call. Germline CDR1 reads SNHLY; CDR2 reads FYNNEI. The CDR3 is 15 amino acids. The V gene lost 5 bases and the J gene lost 2 bases, with 12 bases spanning the gap. The CDR3 protein is CASSLMRGTNEKLFF. Here the CDR3 DNA reads TGTGCCAGCAGTCTGATGCGAGGGACTAATGAAAAACTGTTTTTT.

The rearrangement uses TRBV30 and TRBJ1-2; D might be TRBD1 (6 bases). The CDR3 is made up of 13 amino acids. CDR1 and CDR2 from the germline V gene are GTSNPN and SVGIG (reference sequence). The V and J ends lost 0 bases and 8 bases respectively, with 13 bases between them. CDR3 in DNA: TGTGCCTGGAGTGTACTCGGGGGGCGCGGCTACACCTTC. Its translation: CAWSVLGGRGYTF.